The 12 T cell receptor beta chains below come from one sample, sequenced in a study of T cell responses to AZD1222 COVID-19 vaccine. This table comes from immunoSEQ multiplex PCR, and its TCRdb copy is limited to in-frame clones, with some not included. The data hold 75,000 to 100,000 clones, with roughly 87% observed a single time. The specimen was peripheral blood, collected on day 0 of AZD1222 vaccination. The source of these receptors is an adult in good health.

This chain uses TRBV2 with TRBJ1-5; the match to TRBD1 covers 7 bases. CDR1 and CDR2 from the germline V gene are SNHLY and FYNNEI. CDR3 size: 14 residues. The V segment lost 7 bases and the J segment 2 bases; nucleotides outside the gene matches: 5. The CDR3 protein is CASTTGEGNQPQHF. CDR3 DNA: TGTGCCAGCACCACAGGGGAAGGCAATCAGCCCCAGCATTTT.

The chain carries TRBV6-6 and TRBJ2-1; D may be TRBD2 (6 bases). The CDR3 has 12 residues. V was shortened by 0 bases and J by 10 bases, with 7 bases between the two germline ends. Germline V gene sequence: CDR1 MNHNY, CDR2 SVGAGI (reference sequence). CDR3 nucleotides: TGTGCCAGCAGTTACTCTCTAGCGGAGCAGTTCTTC. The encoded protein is CASSYSLAEQFF.

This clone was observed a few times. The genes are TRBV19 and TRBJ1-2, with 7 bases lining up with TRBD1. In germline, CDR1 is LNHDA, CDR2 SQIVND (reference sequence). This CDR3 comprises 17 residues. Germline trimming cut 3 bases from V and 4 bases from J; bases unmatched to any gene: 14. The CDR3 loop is CASSIWGQTHPLYGYTF. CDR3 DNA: TGTGCCAGTAGTATTTGGGGACAGACCCATCCTCTCTATGGCTACACCTTC.

The CDR3 here is CASSQGVYSGANVLTF. CDR3 nucleotides: TGTGCCAGCAGCCAGGGGGTCTACTCTGGGGCCAACGTCCTGACTTTC. The chain links TRBV3-1 (or the pseudogene TRBV3-2) to TRBJ2-6; either TRBD1 or TRBD2 may supply D (5 bases each). CDR1 is LGHDT and CDR2 is YNNKEL in the germline V gene (reference sequence). The CDR3 sequence is 16 residues long. The V and J ends lost 3 bases and 0 bases respectively, with 9 bases between them.

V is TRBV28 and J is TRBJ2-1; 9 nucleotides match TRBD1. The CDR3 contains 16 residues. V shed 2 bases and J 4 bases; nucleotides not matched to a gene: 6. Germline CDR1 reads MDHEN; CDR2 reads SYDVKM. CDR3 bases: TGTGCCAGCAGTTTACCAGACAGGGGGGGGTACAATGAGCAGTTCTTC. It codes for CASSLPDRGGYNEQFF.

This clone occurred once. The CDR3 sequence: CASSRTGLGYTF. The CDR3, as DNA: TGTGCCAGCAGTCGGACAGGGTTAGGCTACACCTTC. The J gene is TRBJ1-2, the V gene TRBV28, with 8 nucleotides matching TRBD1. The J segment lost 8 bases and the V segment lost 5 bases, leaving 4 bases of the junction unmatched. CDR1 is MDHEN and CDR2 is SYDVKM in the germline V gene. The CDR3 sequence is 12 residues long.

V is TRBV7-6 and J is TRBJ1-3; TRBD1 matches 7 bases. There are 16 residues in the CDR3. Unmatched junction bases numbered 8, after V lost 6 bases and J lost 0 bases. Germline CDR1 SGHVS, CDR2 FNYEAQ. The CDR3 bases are TGTGCCAGCAGTCCGGGACAGCCTTTCTCTGGAAACACCATATATTTT. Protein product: CASSPGQPFSGNTIYF.

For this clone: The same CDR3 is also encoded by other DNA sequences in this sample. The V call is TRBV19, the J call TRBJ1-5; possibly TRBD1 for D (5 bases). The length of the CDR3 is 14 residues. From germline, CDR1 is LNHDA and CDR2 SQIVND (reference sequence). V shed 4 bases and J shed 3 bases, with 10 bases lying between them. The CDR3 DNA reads TGTGCCAGTAGTACAGGGAGATCCAATCAGCCCCAGCATTTT. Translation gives CASSTGRSNQPQHF.

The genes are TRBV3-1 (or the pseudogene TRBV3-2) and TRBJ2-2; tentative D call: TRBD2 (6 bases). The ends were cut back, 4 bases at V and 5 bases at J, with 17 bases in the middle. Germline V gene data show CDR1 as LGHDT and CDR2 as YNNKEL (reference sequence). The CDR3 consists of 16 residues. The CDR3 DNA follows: TGTGCCAGCAGCCGATCTAGCGAAGCTCGTACCGGGGAGCTGTTTTTT. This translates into CASSRSSEARTGELFF.

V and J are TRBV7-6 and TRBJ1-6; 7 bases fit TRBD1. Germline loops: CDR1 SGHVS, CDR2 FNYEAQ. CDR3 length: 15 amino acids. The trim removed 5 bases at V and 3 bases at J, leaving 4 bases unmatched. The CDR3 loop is CASSLGQNYNSPLHF. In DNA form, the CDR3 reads TGTGCCAGCAGCCTGGGACAGAACTATAATTCACCCCTCCACTTT.

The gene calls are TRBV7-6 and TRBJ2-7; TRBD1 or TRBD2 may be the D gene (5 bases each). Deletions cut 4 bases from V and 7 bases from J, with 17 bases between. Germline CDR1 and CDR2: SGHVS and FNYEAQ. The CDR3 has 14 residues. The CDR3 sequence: CASSSGTGTEEQYF. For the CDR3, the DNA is TGTGCCAGCAGCTCGGGGACGGGGACGGAGGAGCAGTACTTC.

The CDR3 here is CATSRADTPSYTF. DNA of the CDR3: TGTGCCACCAGCAGAGCCGACACTCCCTCCTACACCTTC. The rearrangement uses TRBV15 and TRBJ1-2; D call uncertain. The ends were cut back, 1 base at V and 10 bases at J, with 13 bases in the middle. CDR1 LNHNV and CDR2 YYDKDF come from the germline V gene (reference sequence). This CDR3 is 13 amino acids long.